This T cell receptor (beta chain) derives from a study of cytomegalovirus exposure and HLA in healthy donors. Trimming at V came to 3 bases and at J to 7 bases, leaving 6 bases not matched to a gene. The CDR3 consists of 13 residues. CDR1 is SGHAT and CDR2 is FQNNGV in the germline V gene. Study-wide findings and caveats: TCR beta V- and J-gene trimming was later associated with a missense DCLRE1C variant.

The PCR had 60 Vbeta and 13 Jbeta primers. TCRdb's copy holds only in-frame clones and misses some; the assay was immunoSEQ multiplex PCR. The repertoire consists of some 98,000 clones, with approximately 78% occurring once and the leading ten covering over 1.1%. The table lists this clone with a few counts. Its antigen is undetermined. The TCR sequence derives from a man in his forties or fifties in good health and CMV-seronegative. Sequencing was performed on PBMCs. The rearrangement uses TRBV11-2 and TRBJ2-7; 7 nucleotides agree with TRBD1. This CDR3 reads CASSFAGTEEQYF. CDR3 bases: TGTGCCAGCAGCTTTGCCGGGACAGAAGAGCAGTACTTC.